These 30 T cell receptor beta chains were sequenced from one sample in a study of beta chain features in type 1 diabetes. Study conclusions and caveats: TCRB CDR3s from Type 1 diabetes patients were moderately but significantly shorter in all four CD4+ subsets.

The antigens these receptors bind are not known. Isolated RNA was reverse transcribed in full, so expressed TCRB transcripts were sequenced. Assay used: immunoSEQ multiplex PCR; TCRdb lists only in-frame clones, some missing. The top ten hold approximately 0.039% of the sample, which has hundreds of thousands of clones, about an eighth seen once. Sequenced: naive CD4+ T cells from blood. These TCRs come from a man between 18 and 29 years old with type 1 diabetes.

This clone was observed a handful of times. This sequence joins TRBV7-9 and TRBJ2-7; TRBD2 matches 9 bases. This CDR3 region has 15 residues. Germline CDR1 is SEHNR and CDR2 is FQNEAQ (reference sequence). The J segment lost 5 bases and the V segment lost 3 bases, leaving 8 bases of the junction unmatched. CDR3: CASSFTSGGNDEQYF. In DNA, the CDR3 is TGTGCCAGCAGCTTTACGAGCGGGGGGAATGACGAGCAGTACTTC. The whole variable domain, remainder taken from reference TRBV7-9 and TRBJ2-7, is DTGVSQNPRHKITKRGQNVTFRCDPISEHNRLYWYRQTLGQGPEFLTYFQNEAQLEKSRLLSDRFSAERPKGSFSTLEIQRTEQGDSAMYLCASSFTSGGNDEQYFGPGTRLTVT.

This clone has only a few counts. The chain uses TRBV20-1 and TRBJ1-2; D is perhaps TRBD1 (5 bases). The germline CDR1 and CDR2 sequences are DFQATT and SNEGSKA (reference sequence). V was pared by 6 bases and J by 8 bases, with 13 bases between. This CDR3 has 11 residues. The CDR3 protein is CSARDERGYTF. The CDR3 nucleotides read TGCAGTGCCCGGGACGAGAGGGGCTACACCTTC.

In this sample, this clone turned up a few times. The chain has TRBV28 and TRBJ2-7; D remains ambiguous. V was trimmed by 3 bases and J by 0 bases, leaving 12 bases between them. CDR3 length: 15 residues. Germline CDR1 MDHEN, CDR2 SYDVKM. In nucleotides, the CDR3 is TGTGCCAGCAGTTTTGAGGTTCCCGCCTCCTACGAGCAGTACTTC. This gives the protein CASSFEVPASYEQYF.

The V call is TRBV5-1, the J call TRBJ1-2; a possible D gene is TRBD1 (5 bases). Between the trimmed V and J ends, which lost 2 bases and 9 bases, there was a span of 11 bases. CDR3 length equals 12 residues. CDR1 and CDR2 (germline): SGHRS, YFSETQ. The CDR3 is CASSFGSGRYTF. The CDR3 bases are TGCGCCAGCAGCTTCGGGTCGGGACGCTACACCTTC.

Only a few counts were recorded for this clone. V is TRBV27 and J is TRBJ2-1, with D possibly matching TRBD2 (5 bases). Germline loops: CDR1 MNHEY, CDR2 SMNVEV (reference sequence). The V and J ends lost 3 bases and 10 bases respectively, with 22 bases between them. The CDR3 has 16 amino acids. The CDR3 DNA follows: TGTGCCAGCAGTTTGGTTCTTGGGGAGAGAGATTACGAGCAGTTCTTC. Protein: CASSLVLGERDYEQFF.

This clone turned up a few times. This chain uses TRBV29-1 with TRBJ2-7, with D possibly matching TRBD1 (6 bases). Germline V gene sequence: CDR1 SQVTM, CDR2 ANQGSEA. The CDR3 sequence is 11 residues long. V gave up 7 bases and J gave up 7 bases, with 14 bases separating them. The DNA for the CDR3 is TGCAGCGGCATTGGGGGCTGGGAGCAGTACTTC. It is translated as CSGIGGWEQYF.

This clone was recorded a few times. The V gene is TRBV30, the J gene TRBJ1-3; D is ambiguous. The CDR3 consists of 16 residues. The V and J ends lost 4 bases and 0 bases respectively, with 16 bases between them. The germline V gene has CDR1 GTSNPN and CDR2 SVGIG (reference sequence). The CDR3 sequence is CAWKTPDGRSGNTIYF. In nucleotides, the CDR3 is TGTGCCTGGAAGACCCCGGACGGTCGCTCTGGAAACACCATATATTTT. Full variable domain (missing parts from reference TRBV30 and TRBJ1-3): SQTIHQWPATLVQPVGSPLSLECTVEGTSNPNLYWYRQAAGRGLQLLFYSVGIGQISSEVPQNLSASRPQDRQFILSSKKLLLSDSGFYLCAWKTPDGRSGNTIYFGEGSWLTVV.

The CDR3 reads CASSLRRGSGHNEQFF. The CDR3 DNA reads TGTGCCAGCAGCTTACGGCGCGGGAGTGGGCACAATGAGCAGTTCTTC. The rearrangement uses TRBV11-1 and TRBJ2-1; TRBD2 agrees at 7 bases. Germline-derived CDR1 and CDR2 are SGHAT and FQDESV (reference sequence). CDR3 size: 16 residues. The V segment lost 2 bases and the J segment 5 bases; nucleotides outside the gene matches: 9. The full variable domain, its missing parts supplied by reference TRBV11-1 and TRBJ2-1, is EAEVAQSPRYKITEKSQAVAFWCDPISGHATLYWYRQILGQGPELLVQFQDESVVDDSQLPKDRFSAERLKGVDSTLKIQPAELGDSAMYLCASSLRRGSGHNEQFFGPGTRLTVL.

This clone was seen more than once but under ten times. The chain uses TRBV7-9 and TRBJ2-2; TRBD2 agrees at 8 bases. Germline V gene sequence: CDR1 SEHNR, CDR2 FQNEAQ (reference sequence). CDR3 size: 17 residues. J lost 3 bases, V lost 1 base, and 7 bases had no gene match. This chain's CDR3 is CASSLGAAGVDTGELFF. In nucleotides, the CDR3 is TGTGCCAGCAGCTTAGGAGCAGCGGGAGTGGACACCGGGGAGCTGTTTTTT.

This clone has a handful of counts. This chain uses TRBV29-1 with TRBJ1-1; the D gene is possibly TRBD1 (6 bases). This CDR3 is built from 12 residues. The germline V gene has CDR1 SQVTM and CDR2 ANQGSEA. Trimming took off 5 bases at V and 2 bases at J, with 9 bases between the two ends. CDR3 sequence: CSVIRGNTEAFF. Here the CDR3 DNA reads TGCAGCGTTATCAGGGGTAACACTGAAGCTTTCTTT.

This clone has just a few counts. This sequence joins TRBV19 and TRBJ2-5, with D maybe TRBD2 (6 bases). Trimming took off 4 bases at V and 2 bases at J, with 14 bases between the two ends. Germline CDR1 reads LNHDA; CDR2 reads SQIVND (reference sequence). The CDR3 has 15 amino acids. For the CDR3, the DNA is TGTGCCAGTAGTACGATAACAGGAGGGCAAGAGACCCAGTACTTC. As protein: CASSTITGGQETQYF.

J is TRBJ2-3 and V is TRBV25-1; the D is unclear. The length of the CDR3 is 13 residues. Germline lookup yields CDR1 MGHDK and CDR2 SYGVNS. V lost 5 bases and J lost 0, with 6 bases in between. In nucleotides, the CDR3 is TGTGCCAGCAGTCGGCCCAGCACAGATACGCAGTATTTT. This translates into CASSRPSTDTQYF.

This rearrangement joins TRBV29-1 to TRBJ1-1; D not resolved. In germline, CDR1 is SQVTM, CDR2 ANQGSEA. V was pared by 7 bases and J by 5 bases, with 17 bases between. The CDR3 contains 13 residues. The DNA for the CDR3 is TGCAGCGGTCTGGAGGGAGCGGGAACTGAAGCTTTCTTT. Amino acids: CSGLEGAGTEAFF. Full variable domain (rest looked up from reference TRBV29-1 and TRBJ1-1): SAVISQKPSRDICQRGTSLTIQCQVDSQVTMMFWYRQQPGQSLTLIATANQGSEATYESGFVIDKFPISRPNLTFSTLTVSNMSPEDSSIYLCSGLEGAGTEAFFGQGTRLTVV.

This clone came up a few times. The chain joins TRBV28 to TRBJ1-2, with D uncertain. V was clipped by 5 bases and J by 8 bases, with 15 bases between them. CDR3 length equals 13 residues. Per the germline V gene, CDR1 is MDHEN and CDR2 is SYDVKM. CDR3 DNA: TGTGCCAGCAGTCCAGGACCCAAAGGGGGCTACACCTTC. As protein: CASSPGPKGGYTF.

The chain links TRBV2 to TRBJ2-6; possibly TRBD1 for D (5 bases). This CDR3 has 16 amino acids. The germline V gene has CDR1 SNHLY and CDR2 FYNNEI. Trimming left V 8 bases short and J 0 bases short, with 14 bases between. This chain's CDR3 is CASARALSSGANVLTF. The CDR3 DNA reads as TGTGCCAGCGCCAGGGCCCTTAGCTCTGGGGCCAACGTCCTGACTTTC.

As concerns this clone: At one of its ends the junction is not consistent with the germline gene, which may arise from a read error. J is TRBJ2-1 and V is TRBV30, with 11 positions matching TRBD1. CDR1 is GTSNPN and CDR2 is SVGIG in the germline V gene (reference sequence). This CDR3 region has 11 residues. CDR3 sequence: CAWSPRDRGIF. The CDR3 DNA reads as TGTGCCTGGAGCCCCCGGGACAGGGGGATCTTC.

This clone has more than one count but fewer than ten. The CDR3 DNA reads as TGTGCCAGCAGCATACAACCTATAGCGGGAGAGCGCGAGCAGTACTTC. Residues: CASSIQPIAGEREQYF. This chain joins TRBV7-2 and TRBJ2-7; TRBD2 aligns across 9 bases. With V trimmed by 5 bases and J by 6 bases, 14 bases remained unmatched. Germline V gene data show CDR1 as SGHTA and CDR2 as FQGNSA. This CDR3 is built from 16 residues.

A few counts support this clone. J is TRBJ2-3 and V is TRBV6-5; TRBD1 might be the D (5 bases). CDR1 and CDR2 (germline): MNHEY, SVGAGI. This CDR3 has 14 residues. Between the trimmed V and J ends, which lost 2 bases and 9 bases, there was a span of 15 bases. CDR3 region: CASSYQGLTNTQYF. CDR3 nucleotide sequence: TGTGCCAGCAGTTACCAGGGCCTGACCAACACGCAGTATTTT.

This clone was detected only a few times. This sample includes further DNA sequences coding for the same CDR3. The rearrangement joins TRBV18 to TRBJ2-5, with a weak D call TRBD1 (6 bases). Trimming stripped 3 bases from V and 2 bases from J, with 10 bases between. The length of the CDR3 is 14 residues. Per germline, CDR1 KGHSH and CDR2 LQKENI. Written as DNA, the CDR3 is TGTGCCAGCTCACCTGGACAGCAACAAGAGACCCAGTACTTC. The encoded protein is CASSPGQQQETQYF.

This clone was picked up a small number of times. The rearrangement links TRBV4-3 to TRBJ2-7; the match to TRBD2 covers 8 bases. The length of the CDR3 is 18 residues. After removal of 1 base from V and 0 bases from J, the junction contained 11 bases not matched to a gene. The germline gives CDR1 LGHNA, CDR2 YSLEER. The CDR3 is CASSQAALGGVYSYEQYF. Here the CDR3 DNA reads TGCGCCAGCAGCCAAGCGGCCCTCGGGGGGGTTTACTCCTACGAGCAGTACTTC.

The CDR3 DNA reads as TGTGCCAGCAGCGTCGCCGGGTCCGGGGAGCTGTTTTTT. Amino acids: CASSVAGSGELFF. V and J are TRBV9 and TRBJ2-2; D is ambiguous. V lost 2 bases and J 6 bases, leaving 8 bases between the germline ends. Germline-derived CDR1 and CDR2 are SGDLS and YYNGEE. The CDR3 length is 13 residues.

CDR3 region: CASRLTGTGELFF. DNA of the CDR3: TGTGCCAGCAGACTTACAGGTACCGGGGAGCTGTTTTTT. The J gene is TRBJ2-2, the V gene TRBV9; D is perhaps TRBD1 (5 bases). Germline CDR1 reads SGDLS; CDR2 reads YYNGEE. V dropped 5 bases and J dropped 5 bases, with 10 bases sitting between them. This CDR3 has 13 residues.

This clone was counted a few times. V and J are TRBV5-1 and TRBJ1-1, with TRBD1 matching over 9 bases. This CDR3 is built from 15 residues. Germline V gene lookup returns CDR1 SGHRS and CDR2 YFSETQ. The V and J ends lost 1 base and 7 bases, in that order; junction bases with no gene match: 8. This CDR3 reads CASSLMPQGAGEAFF. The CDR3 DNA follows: TGCGCCAGCAGCTTGATGCCACAGGGGGCCGGTGAAGCTTTCTTT. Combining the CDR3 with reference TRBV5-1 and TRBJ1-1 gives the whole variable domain KAGVTQTPRYLIKTRGQQVTLSCSPISGHRSVSWYQQTPGQGLQFLFEYFSETQRNKGNFPGRFSGRQFSNSRSEMNVSTLELGDSALYLCASSLMPQGAGEAFFGQGTRLTVV.

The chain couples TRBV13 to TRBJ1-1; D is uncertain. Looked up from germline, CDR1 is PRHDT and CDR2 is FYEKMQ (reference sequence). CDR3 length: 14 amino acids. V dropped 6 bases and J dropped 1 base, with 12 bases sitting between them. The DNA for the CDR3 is TGTGCCAGCAGTCAAGGGTTCAGGAACACTGAAGCTTTCTTT. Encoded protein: CASSQGFRNTEAFF.

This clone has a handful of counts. CDR3 nucleotides: TGTGCCAGCAGCTTAAGCAGCGGGGGTTGCGAGCAGTACTTC. Translated, it gives CASSLSSGGCEQYF. The chain links TRBV7-9 to TRBJ2-7; 8 bases are shared with TRBD2. In germline, CDR1 is SEHNR, CDR2 FQNEAQ (reference sequence). The CDR3 totals 14 residues. The V and J ends lost 2 bases and 6 bases, in that order; junction bases with no gene match: 6.

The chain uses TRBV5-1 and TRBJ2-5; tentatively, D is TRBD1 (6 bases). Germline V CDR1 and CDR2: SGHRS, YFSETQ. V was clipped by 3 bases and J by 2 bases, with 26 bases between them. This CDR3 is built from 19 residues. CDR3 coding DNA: TGCGCCAGCAGCTCCCGATACAGGGAACGGGGATCGATACAAGAGACCCAGTACTTC. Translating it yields CASSSRYRERGSIQETQYF.

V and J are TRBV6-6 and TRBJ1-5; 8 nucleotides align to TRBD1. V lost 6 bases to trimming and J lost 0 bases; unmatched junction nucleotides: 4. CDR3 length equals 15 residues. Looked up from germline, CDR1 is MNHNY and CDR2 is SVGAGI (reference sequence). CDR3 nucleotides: TGTGCCAGCAGGGATGACAGGGGTAGCAATCAGCCCCAGCATTTT. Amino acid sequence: CASRDDRGSNQPQHF.

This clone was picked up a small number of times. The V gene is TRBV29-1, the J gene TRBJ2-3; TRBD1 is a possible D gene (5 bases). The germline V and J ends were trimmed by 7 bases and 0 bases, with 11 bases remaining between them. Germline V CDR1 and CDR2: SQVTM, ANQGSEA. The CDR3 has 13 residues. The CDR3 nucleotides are TGCAGCGCCTCAGGGTCAAGCACAGATACGCAGTATTTT. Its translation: CSASGSSTDTQYF.

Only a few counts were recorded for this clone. CDR3 coding DNA: TGTGCCAGCAGTCCCGGGGTAGCGGGACCCTACGAGCAGTACTTC. Protein product: CASSPGVAGPYEQYF. V is TRBV28 and J is TRBJ2-7; the match to TRBD2 covers 8 bases. The CDR3 contains 15 residues. Germline V gives CDR1 MDHEN, CDR2 SYDVKM. The V gene end was trimmed by 5 bases and the J gene end by 2 bases; junction bases not matched to a gene: 8.

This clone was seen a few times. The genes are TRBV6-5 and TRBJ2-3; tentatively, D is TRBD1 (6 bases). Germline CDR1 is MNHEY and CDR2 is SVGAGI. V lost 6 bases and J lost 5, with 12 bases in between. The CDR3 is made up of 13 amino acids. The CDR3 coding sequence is TGTGCCAGCAGCAAAACAGGGAGAGATACGCAGTATTTT. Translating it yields CASSKTGRDTQYF.